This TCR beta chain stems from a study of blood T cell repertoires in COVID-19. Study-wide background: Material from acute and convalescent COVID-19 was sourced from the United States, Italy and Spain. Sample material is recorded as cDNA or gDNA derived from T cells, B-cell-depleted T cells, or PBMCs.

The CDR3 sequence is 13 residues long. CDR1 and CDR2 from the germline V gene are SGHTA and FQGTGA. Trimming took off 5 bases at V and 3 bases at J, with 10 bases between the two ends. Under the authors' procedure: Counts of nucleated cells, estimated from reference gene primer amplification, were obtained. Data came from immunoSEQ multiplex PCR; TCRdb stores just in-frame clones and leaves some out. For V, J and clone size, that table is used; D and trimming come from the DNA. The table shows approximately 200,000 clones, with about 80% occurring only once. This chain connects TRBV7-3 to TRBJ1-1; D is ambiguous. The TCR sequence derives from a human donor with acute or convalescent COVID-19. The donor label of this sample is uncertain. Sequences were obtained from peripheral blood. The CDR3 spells CASSKLDDTEAFF. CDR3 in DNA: TGTGCCAGCAGCAAACTAGACGACACTGAAGCTTTCTTT.